This T cell receptor beta chain is from a study of STAT5B mutations in CD4+ large granular lymphocyte leukemia. Study-level points and caveats: No patients shared main leukemic clonotypes, though about 25% appeared at low frequency elsewhere.

V trimming: 5 bases; J trimming: 13 bases; junction bases outside the gene matches: 5. The CDR3 is 14 amino acids. CDR1 and CDR2 from the germline V gene are SGHTA and FQGNSA. TCRdb's table, derived via immunoSEQ multiplex PCR, lists solely in-frame clones and lacks some. The repertoire holds some 28,000 clones, with 65% to 80% as singletons. About this clone itself: The antigen remains unidentified.

The rearrangement uses TRBV7-2 and TRBJ2-1; 16 nucleotides align to TRBD2. The sequence came from a human donor in good health. Sequencing was performed on CD4+ T cells from blood buffy coats. CDR3 sequence (DNA): TGTGCCAGCAGCCCAGGGACTAGCGGGAGGGCACAGTTCTTC. It is translated as CASSPGTSGRAQFF.